One sample yielded the 23 T cell receptor beta chains listed below, sequenced in a study of T cells in Graves' hyperthyroidism and ophthalmopathy. Using RNA transcripts as the source, TCR beta CDR3 regions were amplified. A first-round RT-PCR of the TCR CDR3 used the HTBI primer set. Using its own MiXCR run on the multiplex PCR reads, TCRdb lists one record per CDR3 protein. The repertoire holds hundreds of thousands of distinct CDR3 sequences, with approximately 14% as singletons. The sequenced sample was blood. These receptors were taken from a woman aged 50 to 60 with Graves' ophthalmopathy.

This clonotype occurred many times. V gene TRBV30 combines with J gene TRBJ1-6; D may be TRBD1 (6 bases). V shed 7 bases and J shed 5 bases, with 12 bases lying between them. Germline V lookup: CDR1 GTSNPN, CDR2 SVGIG (reference sequence). This CDR3 is built from 13 residues. The CDR3 is CASTGQNNSPLHF. CDR3 nucleotide sequence: TGTGCCTCGACAGGACAGAATAATTCACCCCTCCACTTT.

Concerning this clonotype itself: An end of the junction differs from the germline gene, which may be a read error. V usage is TRBV9 and J usage is TRBJ2-2; TRBD1 aligns across 7 bases. Germline V gives CDR1 SGDLS, CDR2 YYNGEE. This CDR3 has 17 residues. Written as DNA, the CDR3 is TGTGCCAGCAGCGATACAAGGGACAGTACGAACACCGGGGAGCTGTCTTTT. It encodes CASSDTRDSTNTGELSF.

The chain couples TRBV27 to TRBJ1-2; tentatively, D is TRBD1 (5 bases). The CDR3 length is 12 residues. Per germline, CDR1 MNHEY and CDR2 SMNVEV (reference sequence). Trimming took 7 bases from V and 0 from J, leaving 6 bases between them. The CDR3 protein is CASKGANYGYTF. The CDR3 DNA is TGTGCCAGCAAAGGGGCTAACTATGGCTACACCTTC.

This clonotype was picked up many times. The J gene is TRBJ2-2, the V gene TRBV11-2, with TRBD2 matching over 9 bases. CDR3 size: 17 residues. Unmatched junction bases numbered 4, after V lost 2 bases and J lost 0 bases. Germline V gives CDR1 SGHAT, CDR2 FQNNGV. CDR3 in DNA: TGTGCCAGCAGCTTAAGAGGACTAGCGACGAACACCGGGGAGCTGTTTTTT. It translates to CASSLRGLATNTGELFF.

This clonotype was counted a few times. V usage is TRBV19 and J usage is TRBJ2-5; 11 nucleotides match TRBD2. The CDR3 sequence is 14 residues long. V shed 6 bases and J 12 bases; nucleotides not matched to a gene: 12. The germline V gene has CDR1 LNHDA and CDR2 SQIVND (reference sequence). The CDR3 DNA sequence: TGTGCCAGTAGAGAAACCGGGACTAGCGGTCGTGAGTACTTC. Its translation is CASRETGTSGREYF.

The table lists this clonotype with a count of one. The chain has TRBV7-3 and TRBJ2-1; 11 bases are a match to TRBD2. From germline, CDR1 is SGHTA and CDR2 FQGTGA. Trimming at V came to 4 bases and at J to 8 bases, leaving 7 bases not matched to a gene. The CDR3 covers 15 residues. CDR3 sequence reads: CASSSRLAGCDEQFF. CDR3 nucleotides: TGTGCCAGCAGCTCCCGACTAGCGGGATGTGATGAGCAGTTCTTC.

This clonotype was detected ten times or more. This chain links TRBV11-2 with TRBJ2-5; 7 positions match TRBD2. Per germline, CDR1 SGHAT and CDR2 FQNNGV. V gave up 4 bases and J gave up 4 bases; unmatched junction bases: 6. This CDR3 is 14 amino acids long. The CDR3 DNA reads TGTGCCAGCAGCTCGACTAGCCCCGGAGAGACCCAGTACTTC. It yields the protein CASSSTSPGETQYF. Drawing the rest from reference TRBV11-2 and TRBJ2-5, the complete variable domain is EAGVAQSPRYKIIEKRQSVAFWCNPISGHATLYWYQQILGQGPKLLIQFQNNGVVDDSQLPKDRFSAERLKGVDSTLKIQPAKLEDSAVYLCASSSTSPGETQYFGPGTRLLVL.

This clonotype was detected ten times or more. The chain links TRBV5-1 to TRBJ2-3; 9 bases are shared with TRBD2. Germline V gene data show CDR1 as SGHRS and CDR2 as YFSETQ. J gave up 2 bases and V 2 bases, and 6 bases lay outside the gene matches. This CDR3 has 16 amino acids. The CDR3 loop is CASSLGLAGPTDTQYF. In nucleotides, the CDR3 is TGCGCCAGCAGCTTAGGTCTAGCGGGACCCACAGATACGCAGTATTTT.

The chain combines TRBV19 with TRBJ1-2, with 8 positions matching TRBD1. The CDR3 length is 17 residues. From germline, CDR1 is LNHDA and CDR2 SQIVND (reference sequence). J gave up 5 bases and V 5 bases, and 16 bases lay outside the gene matches. The CDR3 coding sequence is TGTGCCAGTAGTTCACTACCAGACAGGGGCATTACTTATGGCTACACCTTC. Translated, it gives CASSSLPDRGITYGYTF. Filled out from reference TRBV19 and TRBJ1-2, the complete variable domain reads DGGITQSPKYLFRKEGQNVTLSCEQNLNHDAMYWYRQDPGQGLRLIYYSQIVNDFQKGDIAEGYSVSREKKESFPLTVTSAQKNPTAFYLCASSSLPDRGITYGYTFGSGTRLTVV.

Turning to this clonotype: It may be a read error: a sequence one base away is much more abundant. J is TRBJ2-5 and V is TRBV18, with TRBD2 matching over 15 bases. The CDR3 is 15 amino acids. CDR1 and CDR2 (germline): KGHSH, LQKENI. Losses at the gene ends were 8 bases for V and 9 bases for J; bases not matched to a gene: 10. The chain's CDR3 is CASGLAGGPEEAQYF. The CDR3, as DNA: TGTGCCAGCGGACTAGCGGGAGGGCCTGAGGAGGCCCAGTACTTC.

The V call is TRBV20-1, the J call TRBJ2-3, with a tentative D call TRBD2 (6 bases). With 1 base removed from V and 4 bases from J, the gap between germline ends came to 15 bases. Germline CDR1 reads DFQATT; CDR2 reads SNEGSKA (reference sequence). CDR3 length: 15 amino acids. The CDR3 loop reads CSARATSWGADTQYF. The DNA of the CDR3 is TGCAGTGCTAGAGCTACTAGCTGGGGCGCAGATACGCAGTATTTT.

The gene calls are TRBV5-5 and TRBJ1-5; tentative D call: TRBD1 (6 bases). The V and J ends lost 1 base and 3 bases respectively, with 11 bases between them. The CDR3 is 15 amino acids. Looked up from germline, CDR1 is SGHKS and CDR2 is YYEKEE (reference sequence). The CDR3 region is CASSLSGANNQPQHF. CDR3 DNA: TGTGCCAGCAGCTTGTCGGGGGCAAACAATCAGCCCCAGCATTTT.

In this sample, this clonotype turned up many times. The chain uses TRBV5-8 and TRBJ2-3, with 8 bases identical to TRBD2. The trim removed 10 bases at V and 3 bases at J, leaving 10 bases unmatched. This CDR3 is built from 14 residues. Germline V gene lookup returns CDR1 SGHTS and CDR2 YDEGEE. The CDR3 DNA reads TGTGCCGCGAGTACTAGCGGTGGGACAGATACGCAGTATTTT. It yields the protein CAASTSGGTDTQYF.

This clonotype was detected only a few times. The chain has TRBV12-3 or TRBV12-4 and TRBJ2-1, with TRBD2 matching over 13 bases. The CDR3 extends over 17 amino acids. V shed 6 bases and J 1 base; nucleotides not matched to a gene: 6. The CDR3 DNA reads TGTGCCAGCAGCCGGACTAGCGGGAGACGGTCCTACAATGAGCAGTTCTTC. It codes for CASSRTSGRRSYNEQFF.

Many counts were recorded for this clonotype. The chain couples TRBV20-1 to TRBJ1-2, with 7 bases identical to TRBD1. V shed 4 bases and J 8 bases; nucleotides not matched to a gene: 13. CDR3 size: 14 residues. The germline V gene encodes CDR1 DFQATT and CDR2 SNEGSKA (reference sequence). This chain's CDR3 is CSATRQGDVQGYTF. The CDR3 coding sequence is TGCAGTGCTACCCGACAGGGAGATGTTCAAGGCTACACCTTC.

V gene TRBV12-3 or TRBV12-4 combines with J gene TRBJ2-4, with 10 bases aligning to TRBD2. The CDR3 contains 15 residues. V was clipped by 6 bases and J by 4 bases; unmatched bases: 6. The CDR3 sequence is CASRTETSGKNIQYF. Written as DNA, the CDR3 is TGTGCCAGCAGGACAGAGACTAGCGGGAAAAACATTCAGTACTTC.

This clonotype was counted ten times or more. The chain is built from TRBV5-6 and TRBJ2-3; 7 bases are shared with TRBD2. The germline gives CDR1 SGHDT, CDR2 YYEEEE. J was trimmed by 2 bases and V by 4 bases; bases with no gene match: 1. The CDR3 is made up of 13 amino acids. The CDR3 reads CASSSGATDTQYF. The CDR3 nucleotides are TGTGCCAGCAGCAGCGGGGCCACAGATACGCAGTATTTT.

At least ten counts were recorded for this clonotype. The V gene is TRBV27, the J gene TRBJ2-3, with 13 bases aligning to TRBD2. The CDR3 contains 17 residues. The J segment lost 3 bases and the V segment lost 2 bases, leaving 5 bases of the junction unmatched. Germline CDR1 reads MNHEY; CDR2 reads SMNVEV (reference sequence). CDR3 residues: CASSLTGTSGITDTQYF. The CDR3 nucleotides are TGTGCCAGCAGTTTAACCGGGACTAGCGGGATTACAGATACGCAGTATTTT.

The rearrangement uses TRBV20-1 and TRBJ1-6; D uncertain. The CDR3 is 15 amino acids. The germline CDR1 and CDR2 sequences are DFQATT and SNEGSKA (reference sequence). Between the trimmed V and J ends, which lost 1 base and 2 bases, there was a span of 9 bases. CDR3 DNA sequence: TGCAGTGCTAGAGTTCAACAGACCTATAATTCACCCCTCCACTTT. Protein: CSARVQQTYNSPLHF.

This clonotype was recorded many times. The chain couples TRBV20-1 to TRBJ2-7; D unresolved. Trimming stripped 1 base from V and 0 bases from J, with 13 bases between. Germline V gives CDR1 DFQATT, CDR2 SNEGSKA (reference sequence). This CDR3 has 15 amino acids. The CDR3 DNA follows: TGCAGTGCTAGAGGGGTTAGTCCTAGCTCCTACGAGCAGTACTTC. Its translation: CSARGVSPSSYEQYF.

In this sample, this clonotype turned up a few times. The rearrangement joins TRBV20-1 to TRBJ2-7; D is ambiguous. Trimming took 6 bases from V and 6 from J, leaving 18 bases between them. This CDR3 is 13 amino acids long. Germline assignment: CDR1 DFQATT and CDR2 SNEGSKA (reference sequence). The CDR3 sequence: CSAPNSASGEQYF. The CDR3 DNA sequence: TGCAGTGCCCCCAATAGTGCTAGTGGCGAGCAGTACTTC.

This clonotype has a handful of counts. A much larger clone differs from this one at a single base, so this may be a read error. The chain recombines TRBV7-2 with TRBJ2-7; 9 positions agree with TRBD2. Germline trimming cut 1 base from V and 1 base from J; bases unmatched to any gene: 11. From germline, CDR1 is SGHTA and CDR2 FQGNSA. The CDR3 sequence is 18 residues long. DNA of the CDR3: TGTGCCAGCAGCTTAGACCCCGTGGGACTAGCTTGTTCCTACGAGCAGTACTTC. This sequence encodes CASSLDPVGLACSYEQYF.

As to this clonotype: A much larger clone lies a single base off, so this may be a read error. The rearrangement links TRBV7-9 to TRBJ2-3, with D unresolved. The germline CDR1 and CDR2 sequences are SEHNR and FQNEAQ (reference sequence). The CDR3 is made up of 16 amino acids. V was cut by 5 bases and J by 0 bases, with 15 bases left in between. The CDR3 DNA reads as TGTGCCAGCAGCATAAATTCCCCAACTAGCACAGATACGCAGTATTTT. This gives the protein CASSINSPTSTDTQYF.